A selection of T cell receptor beta chains follows, all from one sample in a study of CD8+ T cells in alopecia areata. Assay used: immunoSEQ multiplex PCR; TCRdb lists only in-frame clones, some missing. The table records some 190,000 clones, over 55% of them present only once. Sequenced material: CD4+ T cells sorted from blood, taken at week 24, from a patient treated with tofacitinib. These receptors were collected from a human donor with alopecia areata. Both conserved end residues are part of each CDR3. Only some rows state a clone size, as once, few, many or a class for expanded clones.

v_call	clone_size	cdr3_length	j_call	cdr3_aa
TRBV6-5	.	13	TRBJ1-2	CASSYSLQAGYTF
TRBV30	.	11	TRBJ1-4	CAWVVGGKLFF
TRBV10-3	few	14	TRBJ1-5	CAISESAGYQPQHF
TRBV4-3	.	15	TRBJ1-1	CASSQEGRANTEAFF
TRBV4-3	.	15	TRBJ2-7	CASSQGDRGVYEQYF
TRBV29-1	.	14	TRBJ2-2	CSVARGRNTGELFF
TRBV30	.	12	TRBJ2-7	CAWSVNPYEQYF
TRBV29-1	.	12	TRBJ2-1	CSVGRGNNEQFF
TRBV7-2	.	12	TRBJ2-4	CASSLDHLFQYF
TRBV13	.	16	TRBJ2-7	CASSFYRGPSSYEQYF